This T cell receptor beta chain was recovered during a study of regulatory T cells in long-lasting Graves disease. Study at large: Persistent Graves' disease required over 5 years of antithyroid drugs and positive TSH receptor antibodies.

Trimming shortened V by 1 base and J by 5 bases, and 9 bases separated the two germline ends. CDR3 length: 14 residues. Germline CDR1 and CDR2: GTSNPN and SVGIG (reference sequence). In this sample, this clonotype turned up many times. Time point given: persistent/refractory GD, antithyroid drugs over 5 years with positive TRAb. TCR sequences were obtained from RNA taken from PBMCs. American Thyroid Association guidelines were used to diagnose Graves' disease. Patients of an endocrinology department in Xi'an, China, were included. Construction of the TCR beta libraries employed iRepertoire HTBI primers in conjunction with Arm-PCR of CDR3 regions. Each CDR3 protein is one row after TCRdb ran MiXCR on the multiplex PCR reads. Of fewer than 400,000 distinct CDR3 sequences listed, around 20% are singletons.

This chain joins TRBV30 and TRBJ1-6, with D unclear. This sample comprised peripheral blood mononuclear cells (PBMCs), obtained when the disease was refractory, from a patient treated with antithyroid drugs. The source is a female donor with Graves disease. CDR3 sequence reads: CAWSAGSDNSPLHF. As DNA, the CDR3 is TGTGCCTGGAGTGCGGGATCCGATAATTCACCCCTCCACTTT. The variable domain in full, with the rest retrieved from reference TRBV30 and TRBJ1-6, is SQTIHQWPATLVQPVGSPLSLECTVEGTSNPNLYWYRQAAGRGLQLLFYSVGIGQISSEVPQNLSASRPQDRQFILSSKKLLLSDSGFYLCAWSAGSDNSPLHFGNGTRLTVT.